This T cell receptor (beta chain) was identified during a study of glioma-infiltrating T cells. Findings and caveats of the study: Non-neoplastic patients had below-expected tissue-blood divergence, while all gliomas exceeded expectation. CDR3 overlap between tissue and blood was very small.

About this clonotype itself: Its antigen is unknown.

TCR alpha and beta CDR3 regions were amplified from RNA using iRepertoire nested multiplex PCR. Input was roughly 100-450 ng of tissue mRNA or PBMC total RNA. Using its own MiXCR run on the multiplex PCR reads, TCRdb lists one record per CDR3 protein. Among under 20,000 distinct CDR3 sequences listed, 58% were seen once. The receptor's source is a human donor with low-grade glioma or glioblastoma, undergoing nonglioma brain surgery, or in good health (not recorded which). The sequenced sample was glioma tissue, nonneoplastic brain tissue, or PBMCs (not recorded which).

CDR3 in amino acids: CASSYAGADTEAFF. CDR3 nucleotides: TGTGCCAGCAGTTACGCAGGGGCGGACACTGAAGCTTTCTTT. The rearrangement uses TRBV25-1 and TRBJ1-1; tentative D call: TRBD1 (6 bases). Germline V gives CDR1 MGHDK, CDR2 SYGVNS. The CDR3 spans 14 residues. The V end lost 5 bases, the J end lost 3 bases, and 13 bases lay between the germline ends.